One sample yielded the 6 T cell receptor beta chains listed below, sequenced in a study of cytomegalovirus exposure and HLA in healthy donors. Method: immunoSEQ multiplex PCR; TCRdb's copy keeps in-frame clones and lacks some. Of some 250,000 clones listed, more than 75% were seen once; the top ten hold around 1.2%. Sequenced: PBMCs. The receptors were sampled from a woman aged 25 to 39 in good health and CMV-seropositive.

The chain is built from TRBV28 and TRBJ2-1; 8 positions match TRBD2. The V segment lost 2 bases and the J segment 6 bases; nucleotides outside the gene matches: 15. CDR3 length: 18 amino acids. Germline V gene sequence: CDR1 MDHEN, CDR2 SYDVKM. CDR3 bases: TGTGCCAGCAGTTTAAGCATCTTCCGGAGCGGGAGAGGCAATGAGCAGTTCTTC. Protein: CASSLSIFRSGRGNEQFF. Using reference TRBV28 and TRBJ2-1 for the parts outside the CDR3, the full variable domain is DVKVTQSSRYLVKRTGEKVFLECVQDMDHENMFWYRQDPGLGLRLIYFSYDVKMKEKGDIPEGYSVSREKKERFSLILESASTNQTSMYLCASSLSIFRSGRGNEQFFGPGTRLTVL.

The V call is TRBV5-1, the J call TRBJ2-1; the D gene is possibly TRBD1 (7 bases). CDR1 and CDR2 from the germline V gene are SGHRS and YFSETQ. The length of the CDR3 is 13 residues. Trimming took off 4 bases at V and 10 bases at J, with 15 bases between the two ends. CDR3 in amino acids: CASSAGQTREQFF. The DNA of the CDR3 is TGCGCCAGCAGCGCGGGACAGACTAGGGAGCAGTTCTTC.

V usage is TRBV28 and J usage is TRBJ2-2, with 10 positions matching TRBD2. Germline CDR1 and CDR2: MDHEN and SYDVKM. V trimming: 3 bases; J trimming: 6 bases; junction bases outside the gene matches: 7. The CDR3 extends over 16 amino acids. CDR3 in DNA: TGTGCCAGCAGTTTCCCAGCGGGAGGGCGCTCCGGGGAGCTGTTTTTT. Amino acid sequence: CASSFPAGGRSGELFF.

The V call is TRBV14, the J call TRBJ2-7, with 7 positions matching TRBD1. Trimming took 6 bases from V and 2 from J; bases not matched to a gene: 10. The V gene's germline CDR1 is SGHDN and CDR2 FVKESK. This CDR3 has 15 amino acids. CDR3 DNA: TGTGCCAGCAGTTCAGACAGGGCAACGGCCTACGAGCAGTACTTC. Amino acids: CASSSDRATAYEQYF.

The chain couples TRBV30 to TRBJ1-4, with D hard to call. Deletions cut 4 bases from V and 0 bases from J, with 9 bases between. Germline V gene lookup returns CDR1 GTSNPN and CDR2 SVGIG (reference sequence). This CDR3 is built from 14 residues. CDR3 sequence: CAWTGFATNEKLFF. The CDR3 nucleotides are TGTGCCTGGACAGGTTTTGCAACTAATGAAAAACTGTTTTTT.

The chain carries TRBV2 and TRBJ2-7; 7 bases agree with TRBD1. J was trimmed by 1 base and V by 8 bases; bases with no gene match: 8. Looked up from germline, CDR1 is SNHLY and CDR2 is FYNNEI. CDR3 length: 14 residues. The CDR3 spells CASEARGLSYEQYF. DNA for the CDR3: TGTGCCAGCGAGGCCAGGGGGTTATCCTACGAGCAGTACTTC. Complete variable domain (other parts from reference TRBV2 and TRBJ2-7): EPEVTQTPSHQVTQMGQEVILRCVPISNHLYFYWYRQILGQKVEFLVSFYNNEISEKSEIFDDQFSVERPDGSNFTLKIRSTKLEDSAMYFCASEARGLSYEQYFGPGTRLTVT.